Listed below are T cell receptor beta chains from one sample, sequenced in a study of cytomegalovirus exposure and HLA in healthy donors. Some clones are missing from TCRdb's copy, which holds only in-frame ones; the method was immunoSEQ multiplex PCR. The sample records roughly 120,000 clones, about 72% being singletons. Sequencing was performed on PBMCs. Receptors were obtained from a man aged 25-45 years in good health and CMV-seropositive. The CDR3 runs from the conserved cysteine through the conserved F or W. A D gene is named only where the DNA matches it firmly. Clone size appears in some rows only: once, few, many, or a class for an expanded clone.

V gene	D gene	J gene	clone size	CDR3 protein	CDR3 DNA
TRBV27	TRBD2	TRBJ2-7	.	CASSFLLAGGHHEQYF	TGTGCCAGCAGTTTCCTACTAGCGGGAGGTCACCACGAGCAGTACTTC
TRBV19	.	TRBJ2-7	.	CATRKEGGMEQYF	TGTGCCACCCGAAAGGAGGGGGGGATGGAGCAGTACTTC
TRBV2	TRBD1	TRBJ2-5	.	CASSEPDRAQETQYF	TGTGCCAGCAGTGAACCGGACAGGGCCCAAGAGACCCAGTACTTC
TRBV7-9	TRBD1	TRBJ2-1	.	CASSRIPGTGKLF	TGTGCCAGCAGCCGGATCCCAGGGACAGGGAAACTCTTC
TRBV11-2	TRBD2	TRBJ2-5	.	CASSFLAGQQETQYF	TGTGCCAGCAGCTTTCTAGCGGGACAACAAGAGACCCAGTACTTC
TRBV7-7	.	TRBJ1-2	few	CASSSRGGDYGYTF	TGTGCTAGCAGCTCAAGGGGAGGTGACTATGGCTACACCTTC
TRBV11-2	.	TRBJ1-5	.	CASSLVGGGASDQPQHF	TGTGCCAGCAGCCTAGTGGGTGGGGGGGCGTCGGATCAGCCCCAGCATTTT
TRBV10-3	.	TRBJ1-3	once	CAISEDMAGNTIYF	TGTGCCATCAGTGAGGACATGGCTGGAAACACCATATATTTT
TRBV5-1	TRBD1	TRBJ2-2	.	CASSYPTGQGITGELFF	TGCGCCAGCAGCTATCCAACGGGACAGGGGATCACCGGGGAGCTGTTTTTT
TRBV7-2	TRBD2	TRBJ2-7	.	CASSSPGLAASYEQYF	TGTGCCAGCAGCTCGCCGGGACTAGCGGCTTCCTACGAGCAGTACTTC
TRBV29-1	TRBD2	TRBJ2-1	.	CSVDLWGGRDYNEQFF	TGCAGCGTTGACCTCTGGGGCGGGAGGGATTACAATGAGCAGTTCTTC
TRBV7-9	.	TRBJ2-5	.	CASSYVGGGEQYF	TGTGCCAGCAGCTACGTGGGGGGTGGGGAGCAGTACTTC
TRBV7-6	TRBD1	TRBJ1-4	few	CASSSGTGNEKLFF	TGTGCCAGCAGCTCCGGGACAGGGAATGAAAAACTGTTTTTT
TRBV28	.	TRBJ2-7	.	CASSAGTLTNRYF	TGTGCCAGCAGTGCCGGGACTCTGACTAATCGGTACTTC
TRBV10-1	TRBD2	TRBJ2-2	.	CASRSGGTGELFF	TGCGCCAGCAGGTCGGGGGGCACCGGGGAGCTGTTTTTT
TRBV5-4	.	TRBJ2-5	.	CASSFGTVKETQYF	TGTGCCAGCAGCTTCGGGACTGTTAAAGAGACCCAGTACTTC
TRBV5-1	.	TRBJ1-2	.	CASSPDSVGYGYTF	TGCGCCAGCAGCCCGGACAGTGTAGGGTATGGCTACACCTTC
TRBV4-2	TRBD2	TRBJ2-1	.	CASSQEPTSGSNEQFF	TGTGCCAGCAGCCAAGAGCCGACTAGCGGGAGTAATGAGCAGTTCTTC
TRBV9	.	TRBJ1-1	.	CASSSPPGMNTEAFF	TGTGCCAGCAGCTCCCCCCCAGGAATGAACACTGAAGCTTTCTTT
TRBV29-1	.	TRBJ1-1	.	CSVVGAVKNTEAFF	TGCAGCGTTGTGGGGGCAGTAAAGAACACTGAAGCTTTCTTT
TRBV2	TRBD1	TRBJ1-5	.	CASSMDRGHDQPQHF	TGTGCCAGCAGTATGGACAGGGGGCATGATCAGCCCCAGCATTTT
TRBV29-1	.	TRBJ2-3	.	CSVDPNTDTQYF	TGCAGCGTTGATCCCAATACAGATACGCAGTATTTT
TRBV4-1	TRBD2	TRBJ2-1	.	CASSQDLTSPPSSYNEQFF	TGCGCCAGCAGCCAAGATTTGACTAGCCCCCCGAGCTCCTACAATGAGCAGTTCTTC
TRBV10-3	.	TRBJ2-3	few	CAISFHSSVQETDTQYF	TGTGCCATCAGCTTTCATTCGTCCGTTCAGGAAACAGATACGCAGTATTTT
TRBV7-8	TRBD2	TRBJ2-5	.	CASSQIAGGPGETQYF	TGTGCCAGCAGCCAGATAGCGGGAGGGCCAGGGGAGACCCAGTACTTC
TRBV5-1	TRBD1	TRBJ2-7	few	CASSPVEGQGAYEQYF	TGCGCCAGCAGCCCGGTTGAAGGACAGGGTGCCTACGAGCAGTACTTC
TRBV18	.	TRBJ2-6	.	CASSRSGGVSGANVLTF	TGTGCCAGCTCACGATCAGGAGGGGTCTCTGGGGCCAACGTCCTGACTTTC
TRBV9	.	TRBJ2-3	.	CASSVGGRGEGRGSTDTQYF	TGTGCCAGCAGCGTAGGAGGTAGGGGGGAGGGCCGAGGGAGCACAGATACGCAGTATTTT
TRBV2	TRBD1	TRBJ1-1	.	CASSEVWGQGVMNTEAFF	TGTGCCAGCAGTGAAGTTTGGGGACAGGGGGTTATGAACACTGAAGCTTTCTTT
TRBV2	.	TRBJ1-5	.	CASSEGGNQPQHF	TGTGCCAGCAGTGAAGGAGGTAATCAGCCCCAGCATTTT
TRBV21-1	.	TRBJ2-5	.	CASHRQGRAETQYF	TGTGCCAGCCATAGACAGGGAAGGGCGGAGACCCAGTACTTC
TRBV7-3	TRBD2	TRBJ2-2	.	CASSSRTSGPRSNTGELFF	TGTGCCAGCAGTTCCAGGACTAGCGGGCCTCGATCGAACACCGGGGAGCTGTTTTTT
TRBV4-1	TRBD2	TRBJ2-5	once	CASSQTGLTETQYF	TGCGCCAGCAGCCAAACGGGACTAACTGAGACCCAGTACTTC
TRBV18	TRBD2	TRBJ2-3	.	CASSPLLAGGTDTQYF	TGTGCCAGCTCACCATTGCTAGCGGGAGGGACAGATACGCAGTATTTT
TRBV28	.	TRBJ2-3	.	CASSDLSGSDTQYF	TGTGCCAGCAGCGATCTTAGCGGTTCAGATACGCAGTATTTT
TRBV5-7	.	TRBJ2-2	.	CASSLAGQGNTGELFF	TGTGCCAGCAGCTTGGCCGGTCAGGGGAACACCGGGGAGCTGTTTTTT
TRBV2	TRBD1	TRBJ1-2	few	CASRRDRDYGYTF	TGTGCCAGCAGGCGAGACAGGGACTATGGCTACACCTTC
TRBV25-1	TRBD2	TRBJ2-5	.	CASSAGGAQYF	TGTGCCAGCAGTGCCGGGGGGGCCCAGTACTTC
TRBV9	TRBD2	TRBJ2-7	.	CASSSDTSGRDEQYF	TGTGCCAGCAGCTCCGATACTAGCGGGAGGGACGAGCAGTACTTC
TRBV5-1	TRBD1	TRBJ2-7	.	CASSEGTANSYEQYF	TGCGCCAGCAGCGAGGGGACAGCGAACTCCTACGAGCAGTACTTC
TRBV5-1	.	TRBJ1-2	once	CASRVQNYGYTF	TGCGCCAGCAGGGTCCAGAACTATGGCTACACCTTC
TRBV5-1	.	TRBJ2-7	.	CASSLASQPGGDLYEQYF	TGCGCCAGCAGCTTGGCGAGCCAGCCTGGCGGGGATTTATACGAGCAGTACTTC
TRBV5-1	TRBD2	TRBJ2-1	.	CASSLEAGGYYNEQFF	TGCGCCAGCAGCTTGGAGGCGGGAGGGTACTACAATGAGCAGTTCTTC